These 17 T cell receptor beta chains were all obtained from the same sample, sequenced in a study of T cell changes during pregnancy in multiple sclerosis. Measured with immunoSEQ multiplex PCR; TCRdb has only the in-frame clones, and not every one. The profile shows 20,000 to 30,000 clones, more than 75% of them singletons. Here the sequenced sample was CD4+ T cells from peripheral blood mononuclear cells, taken in the second trimester of pregnancy. The receptors were gathered from a female donor in good health, enrolled as a control in a pregnancy study.

The CDR3 here is CASSLGDRVVVEQYF. CDR3 bases: TGTGCCAGCAGCTTAGGTGACAGGGTGGTTGTCGAGCAGTACTTC. The chain links TRBV7-6 to TRBJ2-7; 7 bases are a match to TRBD1. The CDR3 extends over 15 amino acids. The germline V gene encodes CDR1 SGHVS and CDR2 FNYEAQ. V shed 1 base, J shed 6 bases, and the junction held 9 bases outside the gene matches.

This sequence joins TRBV4-1 and TRBJ2-7, with TRBD1 matching over 7 bases. CDR3 size: 15 residues. CDR1 is MGHRA, CDR2 YSYEKL, per germline. V gave up 6 bases and J gave up 3 bases; unmatched junction bases: 11. CDR3: CASSYEGTVDYEQYF. DNA of the CDR3: TGCGCCAGCAGTTACGAGGGGACAGTCGACTACGAGCAGTACTTC.

The genes are TRBV18 and TRBJ1-1; D unresolved. The V gene lost 3 bases and the J gene lost 8 bases, with 7 bases spanning the gap. Germline CDR1 reads KGHSH; CDR2 reads LQKENI. This CDR3 has 11 amino acids. DNA for the CDR3: TGTGCCAGCTCACCGGCGACAGAAGCTTTCTTT. Amino acids: CASSPATEAFF.

V is TRBV29-1 and J is TRBJ2-1, with no clear D. CDR1 and CDR2 (germline): SQVTM, ANQGSEA. This CDR3 has 10 residues. V was cut by 4 bases and J by 4 bases, with 2 bases left in between. Here the CDR3 DNA reads TGCAGCGTTGCATACAATGAGCAGTTCTTC. Amino acid sequence: CSVAYNEQFF.

V usage is TRBV19 and J usage is TRBJ2-7; TRBD2 is a possible D gene (5 bases). The CDR3 extends over 14 amino acids. The germline V gene has CDR1 LNHDA and CDR2 SQIVND (reference sequence). V lost 4 bases and J 4 bases, leaving 14 bases between the germline ends. CDR3 loop: CASSTDIGVYEQYF. CDR3 sequence (DNA): TGTGCCAGTAGTACAGACATCGGGGTTTACGAGCAGTACTTC. The variable domain in full, completed from reference TRBV19 and TRBJ2-7, reads DGGITQSPKYLFRKEGQNVTLSCEQNLNHDAMYWYRQDPGQGLRLIYYSQIVNDFQKGDIAEGYSVSREKKESFPLTVTSAQKNPTAFYLCASSTDIGVYEQYFGPGTRLTVT.

The rearrangement links TRBV5-1 to TRBJ1-3; D ambiguous. The CDR3 is made up of 14 amino acids. Germline loops: CDR1 SGHRS, CDR2 YFSETQ. The ends were cut back, 2 bases at V and 8 bases at J, with 14 bases in the middle. The CDR3 spells CASSLGGFPDTIYF. CDR3 nucleotide sequence: TGCGCCAGCAGCTTAGGAGGGTTCCCGGACACCATATATTTT.

A note on this clone: The junction departs from the called germline gene at one end, perhaps through a read error. The rearrangement uses TRBV27 and TRBJ2-7; perhaps TRBD1 as D (5 bases). From germline, CDR1 is MNHEY and CDR2 SMNVEV (reference sequence). The CDR3 sequence is 13 residues long. The CDR3 DNA reads TGTGCCAGCAGTCCCACAGGAACCTACGTGCAGTACTTC. It is translated as CASSPTGTYVQYF.

The rearrangement uses TRBV7-9 and TRBJ2-1; 16 positions match TRBD2. The CDR3 runs to 16 residues. Germline CDR1 reads SEHNR; CDR2 reads FQNEAQ (reference sequence). Trimming took 5 bases from V and 8 from J; bases not matched to a gene: 6. The CDR3 is CASSLGLAGGRDEQFF. In DNA, the CDR3 is TGTGCCAGCAGCCTGGGACTAGCGGGGGGGAGGGATGAGCAGTTCTTC. Looking up the rest from reference TRBV7-9 and TRBJ2-1 gives the full variable domain: DTGVSQNPRHKITKRGQNVTFRCDPISEHNRLYWYRQTLGQGPEFLTYFQNEAQLEKSRLLSDRFSAERPKGSFSTLEIQRTEQGDSAMYLCASSLGLAGGRDEQFFGPGTRLTVL.

This clone has a handful of counts. The chain joins TRBV5-1 to TRBJ2-3, with 7 bases that match TRBD2. CDR3 length: 15 amino acids. V shed 3 bases, J shed 4 bases, and the junction held 8 bases outside the gene matches. Looked up from germline, CDR1 is SGHRS and CDR2 is YFSETQ. The CDR3 is CASSSVPGGADTQYF. In DNA form, the CDR3 reads TGCGCCAGCAGCTCCGTCCCTGGGGGGGCAGATACGCAGTATTTT.

This chain links TRBV9 with TRBJ2-5; the D gene is possibly TRBD1 (5 bases). This CDR3 contains 14 residues. Germline lookup yields CDR1 SGDLS and CDR2 YYNGEE. The ends were cut back, 0 bases at V and 5 bases at J, with 11 bases in the middle. The DNA for the CDR3 is TGTGCCAGCAGCGTAGGGCAGGGTCGGGAGACCCAGTACTTC. Translated: CASSVGQGRETQYF.

The chain couples TRBV10-3 to TRBJ2-5, with TRBD2 matching 9 bases. V was pared by 2 bases and J by 4 bases, with 2 bases of the junction left unmatched. CDR1 ENHRY and CDR2 SYGVKD come from the germline V gene. This CDR3 contains 14 residues. CDR3 DNA: TGTGCCATCAGTGAGGCGGGAGGGGGAGAGACCCAGTACTTC. Encoded protein: CAISEAGGGETQYF.

This sequence joins TRBV7-9 and TRBJ2-7, with 9 positions matching TRBD1. V lost 6 bases to trimming and J lost 4 bases; unmatched junction nucleotides: 13. Germline lookup yields CDR1 SEHNR and CDR2 FQNEAQ (reference sequence). The CDR3 contains 16 residues. In DNA, the CDR3 is TGTGCCAGCAGTCAAAAATCGGGACAGGGCGATTACGAGCAGTACTTC. Translation: CASSQKSGQGDYEQYF.

The chain has TRBV7-9 and TRBJ2-5; 9 positions agree with TRBD1. Germline CDR1 is SEHNR and CDR2 is FQNEAQ (reference sequence). The CDR3 spans 15 residues. The V gene end was trimmed by 5 bases and the J gene end by 5 bases; junction bases not matched to a gene: 9. The CDR3 here is CASSHGQGRRETQYF. The DNA for the CDR3 is TGTGCCAGCAGCCATGGACAGGGGCGTCGGGAGACCCAGTACTTC.

The chain uses TRBV7-2 and TRBJ1-1, with TRBD1 matching 7 bases. Germline CDR1 is SGHTA and CDR2 is FQGNSA. The CDR3 is 14 amino acids. The V gene end was trimmed by 0 bases and the J gene end by 8 bases; junction bases not matched to a gene: 6. Written as DNA, the CDR3 is TGTGCCAGCAGCTTAGCCGTGGCAGGGGGGGAAGCTTTCTTT. Amino acid sequence: CASSLAVAGGEAFF.

The genes are TRBV7-8 and TRBJ2-7; 9 bases agree with TRBD1. CDR1 SGHVS and CDR2 FQNEAQ come from the germline V gene. CDR3 size: 14 residues. Trimming at V came to 6 bases and at J to 4 bases, leaving 7 bases not matched to a gene. The CDR3 region has the DNA TGTGCCAGCAGGTTAAGCGGGACAGGGTACGAGCAGTACTTC. Its translation: CASRLSGTGYEQYF.

The V call is TRBV9, the J call TRBJ2-7; D perhaps matches TRBD2 (6 bases). CDR3 length equals 14 residues. The V and J ends lost 0 bases and 0 bases respectively, with 7 bases between them. Germline-derived CDR1 and CDR2 are SGDLS and YYNGEE. The CDR3 region has the DNA TGTGCCAGCAGCGTAGACGGGGGCTCCTACGAGCAGTACTTC. This sequence encodes CASSVDGGSYEQYF.

J is TRBJ2-4 and V is TRBV7-2; 11 bases align to TRBD1. There are 18 residues in the CDR3. Germline V gene lookup returns CDR1 SGHTA and CDR2 FQGNSA. With 5 bases clipped from V and 0 bases from J, the junction kept 9 bases outside the gene matches. CDR3 sequence (DNA): TGTGCCAGCAGCCAAGGGACAGGGGGGATACTAGCCAAAAACATTCAGTACTTC. This gives the protein CASSQGTGGILAKNIQYF.